This entry features one T cell receptor (beta chain) sequence. The target antigen is unknown. The CDR3 contains 15 residues. With 4 bases removed from V and 0 bases from J, the gap between germline ends came to 11 bases. Germline loops: CDR1 SGHTA, CDR2 FQGNSA. This specimen comes from a study of molecular identifiers for immune sequencing clone quantification. Whole-study findings and limits: Spiked Jurkat TCR RNA originating from one cell could reportedly be identified amid more than 950,000 naive cells.

Previously reported methods and listed TCR primers produced the bulk TCR libraries. TCRdb independently ran MiXCR on the PCR reads; one entry per CDR3 protein. Of hundreds of thousands of distinct CDR3 sequences listed, around a fifth are singletons. Every naive CD8 library was made from between roughly 18,000 and 1,100,000 sorted cells with 10%, 30% or 50% RNA. Sorting recovered naive CD8 T cells on a CD8+CD4-CCR7+CD45RA+ profile. The sequenced sample consisted of naive CD8+ T cells from blood, with Jurkat cell RNA spiked in. Subset in this sample: FACS-sorted CD8+CD4-CCR7+CD45RA+ naive T cells. This chain uses TRBV7-2 with TRBJ2-3; D gene ambiguous. The sequence derives from a human donor in good health. Some libraries in this study had Jurkat cell RNA spiked in. CDR3 loop: CASSSLNSSTDTQYF. The CDR3 DNA follows: TGTGCCAGCAGCTCGTTGAATTCTAGCACAGATACGCAGTATTTT.